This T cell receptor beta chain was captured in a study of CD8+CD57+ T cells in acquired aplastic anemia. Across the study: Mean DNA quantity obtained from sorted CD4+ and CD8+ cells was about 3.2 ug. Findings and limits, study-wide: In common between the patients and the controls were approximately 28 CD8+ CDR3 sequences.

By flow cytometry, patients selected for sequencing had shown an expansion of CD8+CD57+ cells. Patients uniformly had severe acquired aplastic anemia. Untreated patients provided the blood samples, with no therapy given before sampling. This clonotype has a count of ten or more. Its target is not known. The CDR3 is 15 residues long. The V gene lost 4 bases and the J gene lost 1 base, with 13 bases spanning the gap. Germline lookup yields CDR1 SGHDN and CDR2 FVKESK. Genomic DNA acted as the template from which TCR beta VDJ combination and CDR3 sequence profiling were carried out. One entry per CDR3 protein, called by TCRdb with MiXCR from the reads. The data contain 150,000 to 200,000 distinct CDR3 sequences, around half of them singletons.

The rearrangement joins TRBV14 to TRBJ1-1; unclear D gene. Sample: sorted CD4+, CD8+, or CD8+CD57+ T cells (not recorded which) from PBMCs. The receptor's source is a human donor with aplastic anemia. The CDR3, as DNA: TGTGCCAGCAGCCCCGCCCCGGGCTCGAACACTGAAGCTTTCTTT. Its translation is CASSPAPGSNTEAFF.